The 18 T cell receptor beta chains in this list originate from one sample, sequenced in a study of shared clonotypes between healthy human individuals. TCRdb's table, derived via immunoSEQ multiplex PCR, lists solely in-frame clones and lacks some. In the table there are about 460,000 clones, roughly three quarters of which are singletons. The specimen sequenced was PBMCs. Every receptor here comes from a woman aged 40 to 50 in good health. Some clones in this sample may be carry-over from other donors' samples.

The chain uses TRBV5-1 and TRBJ2-2; 8 nucleotides match TRBD1. The CDR3 spans 15 residues. CDR1 and CDR2 (germline): SGHRS, YFSETQ. Trimming at V came to 2 bases and at J to 8 bases, leaving 8 bases not matched to a gene. CDR3 sequence (DNA): TGCGCCAGCAGCTTCCGGACAGGGTTCCCGGGGGAGCTGTTTTTT. This translates into CASSFRTGFPGELFF.

The rearrangement links TRBV28 to TRBJ1-2, with D perhaps matching TRBD1 (5 bases). V dropped 6 bases and J dropped 8 bases, with 28 bases sitting between them. This CDR3 contains 17 residues. The germline V gene has CDR1 MDHEN and CDR2 SYDVKM. CDR3 bases: TGTGCCAGCAGGTTGGGACGGAGATTGGCTGCAGGTGGAGGCTACACCTTC. Its translation: CASRLGRRLAAGGGYTF.

The rearrangement joins TRBV7-9 to TRBJ2-7; D call uncertain. Per the germline V gene, CDR1 is SEHNR and CDR2 is FQNEAQ (reference sequence). Trimming cost V 6 bases and J 3 bases, with 9 bases left between them. CDR3 length equals 12 residues. The CDR3 coding sequence is TGTGCCAGCAGAATTGGTAACTACGAGCAGTACTTC. Its protein product is CASRIGNYEQYF. The full variable domain, in which reference TRBV7-9 and TRBJ2-7 provide the parts outside the CDR3, is DTGVSQNPRHKITKRGQNVTFRCDPISEHNRLYWYRQTLGQGPEFLTYFQNEAQLEKSRLLSDRFSAERPKGSFSTLEIQRTEQGDSAMYLCASRIGNYEQYFGPGTRLTVT.

This clone was observed a few times. This chain joins TRBV18 and TRBJ1-5; tentative D call: TRBD1 (5 bases). The ends were cut back, 2 bases at V and 0 bases at J, with 11 bases in the middle. Germline CDR1 and CDR2: KGHSH and LQKENI. CDR3 length: 16 amino acids. CDR3 sequence reads: CASSPGGDPSNQPQHF. The CDR3 coding sequence is TGTGCCAGCTCACCAGGGGGGGACCCTAGCAATCAGCCCCAGCATTTT.

The chain joins TRBV14 to TRBJ2-1, with D unresolved. The length of the CDR3 is 15 residues. With 0 bases removed from V and 4 bases from J, the gap between germline ends came to 10 bases. CDR1 is SGHDN, CDR2 FVKESK, per germline. This CDR3 is CASSQEFVGYNEQFF. CDR3 DNA: TGTGCCAGCAGCCAAGAGTTTGTGGGGTACAATGAGCAGTTCTTC.

This chain connects TRBV6-6 to TRBJ2-1; 8 bases match TRBD1. Losses at the gene ends were 5 bases for V and 6 bases for J; bases not matched to a gene: 9. The germline CDR1 and CDR2 sequences are MNHNY and SVGAGI (reference sequence). The CDR3 loop spans 15 amino acids. The DNA for the CDR3 is TGTGCCAGCAGTCCGCGGACAGGGTCGAGCAATGAGCAGTTCTTC. Protein sequence: CASSPRTGSSNEQFF.

The chain combines TRBV11-2 with TRBJ2-3, with D unclear. Trimming pared 3 bases from V and 5 bases from J, leaving 6 bases between. The germline V gene encodes CDR1 SGHAT and CDR2 FQNNGV. The CDR3 runs to 12 residues. CDR3 DNA sequence: TGTGCCAGCAGCTTGTGGGTAGATACGCAGTATTTT. It translates to CASSLWVDTQYF.

The sample holds many counts of this clone. The sample carries other DNA sequences with the same CDR3. The chain joins TRBV7-3 to TRBJ2-1, with 11 bases identical to TRBD2. V was pared by 4 bases and J by 8 bases, with 1 base of the junction left unmatched. The germline gives CDR1 SGHTA, CDR2 FQGTGA. The CDR3 consists of 13 residues. CDR3 protein: CASSSLAGDEQFF. DNA for the CDR3: TGTGCCAGCAGCTCACTAGCGGGGGATGAGCAGTTCTTC.

Regarding this clone: A far larger clone is only one base removed, so a read error is likely. The CDR3 nucleotides are TGCGCCAACAGCCGAGGGACAGCCTACGAGCAGTACTTC. Translating gives CANSRGTAYEQYF. The V call is TRBV4-1, the J call TRBJ2-7, with 7 positions matching TRBD1. CDR1 is MGHRA and CDR2 is YSYEKL in the germline V gene. The CDR3 loop spans 13 amino acids.

This clone was seen more than once but under ten times. The rearrangement joins TRBV5-6 to TRBJ2-7, with 10 bases fitting TRBD1. The CDR3 length is 15 residues. The germline gives CDR1 SGHDT, CDR2 YYEEEE. V shed 4 bases, J shed 5 bases, and the junction held 9 bases outside the gene matches. CDR3 sequence (DNA): TGTGCCAGCAGCCTAGGGACAGGGGCAATCAACGAGCAGTACTTC. This codes for CASSLGTGAINEQYF.

Comment on this clone: A far larger clone is just one base off, so this is likely a read error. J is TRBJ2-1 and V is TRBV20-1, with a possible D match to TRBD2 (7 bases). The CDR3 covers 11 residues. Trimming took 3 bases from V and 12 from J, leaving 12 bases between them. The germline CDR1 and CDR2 sequences are DFQATT and SNEGSKA (reference sequence). The CDR3 coding sequence is TGCAGTGCTAGTAGGGGGGGTTCGCAGTTCTTC. Amino acid sequence: CSASRGGSQFF.

J is TRBJ1-2 and V is TRBV19; 12 bases agree with TRBD1. Germline CDR1 LNHDA, CDR2 SQIVND (reference sequence). V dropped 6 bases and J dropped 4; count of bases not matched to a gene: 9. CDR3 length: 16 residues. CDR3 nucleotide sequence: TGTGCCAGTAGCCAGACCGGGACAGGGGGCTTCTATGGCTACACCTTC. Amino acids: CASSQTGTGGFYGYTF.

On this clone itself: This likely reflects a read error, since a far larger clone is one base away. V and J are TRBV2 and TRBJ1-5, with D possibly being TRBD1 (6 bases). Germline V gene sequence: CDR1 SNHLY, CDR2 FYNNEI. With 4 bases removed from V and 9 bases from J, the gap between germline ends came to 16 bases. There are 14 residues in the CDR3. CDR3 bases: TGTGCCAGCAGTGGATCGGGGGGGCTATCGCCCCAGCATTTT. It translates to CASSGSGGLSPQHF.

This clone was seen only a few times. The chain uses TRBV28 and TRBJ2-5; TRBD2 agrees at 10 bases. With V trimmed by 6 bases and J by 3 bases, 22 bases remained unmatched. The CDR3 loop spans 20 amino acids. Germline assignment: CDR1 MDHEN and CDR2 SYDVKM. Written as DNA, the CDR3 is TGTGCCAGCAGAAGGGGGCAGCGGGAGGGCCTTGGCCTTTCGGAAGAGACCCAGTACTTC. This translates into CASRRGQREGLGLSEETQYF.

This chain joins TRBV30 and TRBJ2-3; 9 nucleotides align to TRBD2. CDR3 size: 17 residues. Germline CDR1 reads GTSNPN; CDR2 reads SVGIG (reference sequence). Trimming took 1 base from V and 5 from J; bases not matched to a gene: 13. The CDR3, as DNA: TGTGCCTGGAGTGGAGGAAGACTAGCGGACGGGCAAGATACGCAGTATTTT. It yields the protein CAWSGGRLADGQDTQYF.

This chain connects TRBV7-2 to TRBJ1-3, with D hard to call. Trimming stripped 2 bases from V and 2 bases from J, with 10 bases between. From germline, CDR1 is SGHTA and CDR2 FQGNSA. The CDR3 has 15 amino acids. CDR3 protein: CASSLNPPPGNTIYF. CDR3 DNA sequence: TGTGCCAGCAGCTTAAACCCTCCACCTGGAAACACCATATATTTT.

As for this clone: Only one base separates this from a far larger clonotype, so it likely reflects a read error. The J gene is TRBJ2-5, the V gene TRBV5-1; possibly TRBD1 or TRBD2 for D (6 bases each). This CDR3 contains 14 residues. Germline lookup yields CDR1 SGHRS and CDR2 YFSETQ. This CDR3 is CASSRGDNQETQHF. In DNA form, the CDR3 reads TGCGCCAGCAGCCGCGGGGACAACCAAGAGACCCAGCACTTC. Supplemented by reference TRBV5-1 and TRBJ2-5, the full variable domain reads KAGVTQTPRYLIKTRGQQVTLSCSPISGHRSVSWYQQTPGQGLQFLFEYFSETQRNKGNFPGRFSGRQFSNSRSEMNVSTLELGDSALYLCASSRGDNQETQHFGPGTRLLVL.

A note on this clone: A read error is possible here, since a much larger clone lies one base away. CDR3 protein: CANSTAFTYEQYF. The CDR3 nucleotides are TGTGCCAACAGTACGGCTTTTACCTACGAGCAGTACTTC. The rearrangement joins TRBV2 to TRBJ2-7; D gene uncertain. CDR1 is SNHLY, CDR2 FYNNEI, per germline. The CDR3 has 13 residues.